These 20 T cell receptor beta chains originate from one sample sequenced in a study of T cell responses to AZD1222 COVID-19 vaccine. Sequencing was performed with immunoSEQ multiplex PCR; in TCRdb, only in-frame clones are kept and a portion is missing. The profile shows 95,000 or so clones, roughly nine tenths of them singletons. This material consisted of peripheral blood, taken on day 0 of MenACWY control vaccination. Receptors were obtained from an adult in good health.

The DNA for the CDR3 is TGTGCCACCACCGAAGGGGTGAACACTGAAGCTTTCTTT. This codes for CATTEGVNTEAFF. This chain links TRBV19 with TRBJ1-1, with a possible D match to TRBD1 (5 bases). Germline-derived CDR1 and CDR2 are LNHDA and SQIVND (reference sequence). The CDR3 totals 13 residues. V dropped 10 bases and J dropped 0 bases, with 12 bases sitting between them. The entire variable domain, with the rest obtained from reference TRBV19 and TRBJ1-1, is as follows: DGGITQSPKYLFRKEGQNVTLSCEQNLNHDAMYWYRQDPGQGLRLIYYSQIVNDFQKGDIAEGYSVSREKKESFPLTVTSAQKNPTAFYLCATTEGVNTEAFFGQGTRLTVV.

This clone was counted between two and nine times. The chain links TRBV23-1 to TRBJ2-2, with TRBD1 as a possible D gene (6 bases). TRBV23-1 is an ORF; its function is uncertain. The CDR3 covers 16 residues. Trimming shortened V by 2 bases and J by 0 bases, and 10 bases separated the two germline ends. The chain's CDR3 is CASSQLTGPNTGELFF. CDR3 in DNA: TGCGCCAGCAGTCAACTGACAGGTCCGAACACCGGGGAGCTGTTTTTT.

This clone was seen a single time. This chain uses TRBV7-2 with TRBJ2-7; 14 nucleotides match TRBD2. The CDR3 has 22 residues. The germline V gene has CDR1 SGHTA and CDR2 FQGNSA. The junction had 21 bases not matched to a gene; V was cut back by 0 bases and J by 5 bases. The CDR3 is CASSLAPPQGGTSGGGQDEQYF. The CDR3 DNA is TGTGCCAGCAGCTTAGCCCCTCCGCAGGGTGGGACTAGCGGGGGCGGACAGGACGAGCAGTACTTC. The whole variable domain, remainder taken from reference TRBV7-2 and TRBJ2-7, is GAGVSQSPSNKVTEKGKDVELRCDPISGHTALYWYRQSLGQGLEFLIYFQGNSAPDKSGLPSDRFSAERTGGSVSTLTIQRTQQEDSAVYLCASSLAPPQGGTSGGGQDEQYFGPGTRLTVT.

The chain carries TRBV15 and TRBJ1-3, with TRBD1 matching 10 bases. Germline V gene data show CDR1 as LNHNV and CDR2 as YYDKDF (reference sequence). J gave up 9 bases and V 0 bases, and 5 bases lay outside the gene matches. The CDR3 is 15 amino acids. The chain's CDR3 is CATSRDPGQGTTIYF. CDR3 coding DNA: TGTGCCACCAGCAGAGACCCGGGACAGGGGACCACCATATATTTT.

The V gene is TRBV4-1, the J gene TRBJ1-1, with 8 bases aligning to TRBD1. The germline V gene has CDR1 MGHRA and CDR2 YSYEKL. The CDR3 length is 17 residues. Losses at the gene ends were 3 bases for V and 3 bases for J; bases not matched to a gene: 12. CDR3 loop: CASSHPDRVTTYTEAFF. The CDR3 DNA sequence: TGCGCCAGCAGCCACCCGGACAGGGTAACAACCTACACTGAAGCTTTCTTT.

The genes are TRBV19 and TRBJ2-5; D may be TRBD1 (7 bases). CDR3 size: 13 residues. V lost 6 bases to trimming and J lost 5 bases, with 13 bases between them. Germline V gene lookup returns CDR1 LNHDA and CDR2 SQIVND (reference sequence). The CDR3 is CASSRGARETQYF. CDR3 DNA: TGTGCCAGTAGCAGGGGGGCACGGGAGACCCAGTACTTC.

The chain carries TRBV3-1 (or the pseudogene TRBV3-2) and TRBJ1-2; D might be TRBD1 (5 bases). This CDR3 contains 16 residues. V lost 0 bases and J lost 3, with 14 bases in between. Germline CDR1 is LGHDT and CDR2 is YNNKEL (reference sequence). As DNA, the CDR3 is TGTGCCAGCAGCCAAGATCGCGGACATAAGGACTATGGCTACACCTTC. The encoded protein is CASSQDRGHKDYGYTF.

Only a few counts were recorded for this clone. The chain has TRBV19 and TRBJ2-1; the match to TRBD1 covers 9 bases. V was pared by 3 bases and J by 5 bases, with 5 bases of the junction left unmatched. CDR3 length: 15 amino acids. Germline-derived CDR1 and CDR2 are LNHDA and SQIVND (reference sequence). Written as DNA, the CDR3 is TGTGCCAGTAGTATTGGGACAGGGAACGACAATGAGCAGTTCTTC. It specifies CASSIGTGNDNEQFF.

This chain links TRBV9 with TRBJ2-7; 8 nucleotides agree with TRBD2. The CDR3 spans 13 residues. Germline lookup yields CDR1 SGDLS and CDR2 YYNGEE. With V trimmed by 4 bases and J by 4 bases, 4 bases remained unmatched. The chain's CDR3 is CASSPSSGYEQYF. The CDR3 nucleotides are TGTGCCAGCAGCCCCTCTAGCGGGTACGAGCAGTACTTC.

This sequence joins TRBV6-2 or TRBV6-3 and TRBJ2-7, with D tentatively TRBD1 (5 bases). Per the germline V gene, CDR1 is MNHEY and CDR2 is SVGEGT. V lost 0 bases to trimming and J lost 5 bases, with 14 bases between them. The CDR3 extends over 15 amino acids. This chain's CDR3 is CASSYSKQGGNEQYF. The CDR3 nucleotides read TGTGCCAGCAGTTACTCAAAGCAGGGTGGGAACGAGCAGTACTTC.

CDR3 loop: CASSLDRQSYGYTF. The DNA for the CDR3 is TGTGCCAGCAGCCTCGACAGGCAGAGCTATGGCTACACCTTC. This chain connects TRBV5-6 to TRBJ1-2; D perhaps matches TRBD1 (6 bases). Trimming removed 4 bases at V and 4 bases at J, with 14 bases between. Germline V gene sequence: CDR1 SGHDT, CDR2 YYEEEE. The CDR3 contains 14 residues.

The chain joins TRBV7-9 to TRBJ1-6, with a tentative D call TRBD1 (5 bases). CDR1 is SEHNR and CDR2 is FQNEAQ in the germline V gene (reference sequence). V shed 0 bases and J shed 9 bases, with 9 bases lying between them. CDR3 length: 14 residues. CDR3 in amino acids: CASSLAQGGSPLHF. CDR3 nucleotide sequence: TGTGCCAGCAGCTTAGCCCAGGGCGGTTCACCCCTCCACTTT.

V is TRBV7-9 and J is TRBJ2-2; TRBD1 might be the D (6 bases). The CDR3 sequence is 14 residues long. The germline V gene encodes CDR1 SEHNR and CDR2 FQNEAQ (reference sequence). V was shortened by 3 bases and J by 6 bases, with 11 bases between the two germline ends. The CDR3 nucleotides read TGTGCCAGCAGCTTTTTGGGGGCTTCCGGGGAGCTGTTTTTT. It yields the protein CASSFLGASGELFF. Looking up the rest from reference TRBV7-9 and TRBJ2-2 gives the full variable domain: DTGVSQNPRHKITKRGQNVTFRCDPISEHNRLYWYRQTLGQGPEFLTYFQNEAQLEKSRLLSDRFSAERPKGSFSTLEIQRTEQGDSAMYLCASSFLGASGELFFGEGSRLTVL.

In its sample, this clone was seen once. For the CDR3, the DNA is TGTGCCAGCTCACCGAGCGGGGGGGCTCAAGAGACCCAGTACTTC. Protein sequence: CASSPSGGAQETQYF. The chain combines TRBV18 with TRBJ2-5, with 10 bases identical to TRBD2. This CDR3 comprises 15 residues. V shed 3 bases and J 2 bases; nucleotides not matched to a gene: 3. CDR1 is KGHSH, CDR2 LQKENI, per germline.

This CDR3 reads CSASNWGQGWGDTQYF. The CDR3 DNA is TGCAGTGCTAGTAACTGGGGACAGGGGTGGGGAGATACGCAGTATTTT. J is TRBJ2-3 and V is TRBV20-1; 10 bases match TRBD1. Per the germline V gene, CDR1 is DFQATT and CDR2 is SNEGSKA (reference sequence). V lost 3 bases, J lost 5 bases, and 11 bases stayed unmatched. The CDR3 has 16 residues.

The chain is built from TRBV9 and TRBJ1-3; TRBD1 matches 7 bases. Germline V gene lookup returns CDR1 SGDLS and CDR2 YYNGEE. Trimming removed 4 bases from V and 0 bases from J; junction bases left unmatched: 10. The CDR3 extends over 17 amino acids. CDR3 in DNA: TGTGCCAGCAGCCCAGGGACAGCCGTCTTCTCTGGAAACACCATATATTTT. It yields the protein CASSPGTAVFSGNTIYF.

The CDR3 spells CASSWGGAPYNEQFF. The DNA for the CDR3 is TGTGCCAGCAGCTGGGGGGGGGCACCCTACAATGAGCAGTTCTTC. The chain carries TRBV5-4 and TRBJ2-1, with a possible D match to TRBD2 (7 bases). The germline gives CDR1 SGHNT, CDR2 YYREEE (reference sequence). The CDR3 runs 15 residues. V gave up 3 bases and J gave up 2 bases, with 12 bases separating them.

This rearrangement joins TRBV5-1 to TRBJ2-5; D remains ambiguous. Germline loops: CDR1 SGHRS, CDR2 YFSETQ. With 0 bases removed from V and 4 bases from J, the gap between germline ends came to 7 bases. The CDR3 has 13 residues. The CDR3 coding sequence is TGCGCCAGCAGCTTGGATGGGATAGAGACCCAGTACTTC. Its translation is CASSLDGIETQYF.

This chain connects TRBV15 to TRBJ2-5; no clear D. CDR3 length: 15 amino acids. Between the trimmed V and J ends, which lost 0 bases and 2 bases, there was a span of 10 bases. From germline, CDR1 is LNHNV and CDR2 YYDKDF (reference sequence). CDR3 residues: CATSRDSGRQETQYF. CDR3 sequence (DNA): TGTGCCACCAGCAGAGATTCAGGCAGACAAGAGACCCAGTACTTC.

The CDR3 region is CASRGQVVGDYGYTF. CDR3 nucleotide sequence: TGTGCCAGCCGGGGACAGGTCGTAGGAGACTATGGCTACACCTTC. The chain couples TRBV19 to TRBJ1-2, with 8 bases that match TRBD1. This CDR3 has 15 residues. CDR1 is LNHDA and CDR2 is SQIVND in the germline V gene (reference sequence). Losses at the gene ends were 9 bases for V and 3 bases for J; bases not matched to a gene: 12.